This T cell receptor (beta chain) comes out of a study of T-cell memory formation after mild COVID-19. Study-wide context: Largely, the TCR clusters proved donor specific.

After 5'RACE with constant-segment primers, TCR alpha and TCR beta cDNA libraries carrying sample barcodes and UMIs were obtained. A single record per CDR3 protein comes from TCRdb applying MiXCR to the 5' RACE reads. The sample holds more than 350,000 distinct CDR3 sequences, roughly 21% seen once. The CDR3 consists of 13 residues. Trimming stripped 0 bases from V and 6 bases from J, with 8 bases between. General observations from the study: Day 15 to 85 contractors were CD4/CD8 balanced; later expanders leaned CD4+. The finding that pre-infection memory included some responding clones suggested that cross-reactive memory joined.

The table lists this clonotype with a few counts. Its antigen is not known. The material sequenced was PBMCs or a T cell subset sorted from them (not recorded which). V usage is TRBV12-3 or TRBV12-4 and J usage is TRBJ1-2, with a tentative D call TRBD1 (6 bases). The TCR comes from an adult woman who had mild COVID-19 (a few samples of this study predate the infection). Cell type and time point are not known. CDR3 loop: CASSLARGDGYTF. CDR3 nucleotides: TGTGCCAGCAGTTTAGCCAGGGGTGATGGCTACACCTTC.